This is a list of T cell receptor beta chains from one sample in a study of graft-versus-host responses after intestinal transplantation. These receptors have no identified antigens. Clones were sequenced by immunoSEQ multiplex PCR, and TCRdb holds only the in-frame ones, with some missing. The sample carries over 80,000 clones, 91% recorded once. Sequenced material: unstimulated CD4+ T cells sorted from spleen or lymph node cells, taken before transplant. These receptor sequences come from a human donor who was the organ donor for an intestinal transplant. CDR3s include the opening cysteine and the closing phenylalanine or tryptophan. The D gene is left open where the match is weak. Clone size is stated in some rows and not others, as once, few, many or a class when expanded.

v_call: TRBV15; j_call: TRBJ1-6; d_call: TRBD1; clone_size: -; cdr3_aa: CATSRPQGGFYSPLHF; cdr3_nt: TGTGCCACCAGCAGACCGCAAGGGGGCTTCTATTCACCCCTCCACTTT
v_call: TRBV28; j_call: TRBJ1-2; d_call: TRBD1; clone_size: -; cdr3_aa: CASSLTGMGGYTF; cdr3_nt: TGTGCCAGCAGTTTGACAGGGATGGGAGGCTACACCTTC
v_call: TRBV2; j_call: TRBJ1-1; d_call: -; clone_size: -; cdr3_aa: CASSVNRVVNTEAFF; cdr3_nt: TGTGCCAGCAGTGTCAACAGGGTCGTGAACACTGAAGCTTTCTTT
v_call: TRBV4-1; j_call: TRBJ2-3; d_call: TRBD2; clone_size: -; cdr3_aa: CASSQDRTSGRDTQYF; cdr3_nt: TGCGCCAGCAGCCAAGATAGAACTAGCGGTCGAGATACGCAGTATTTT
v_call: TRBV5-3; j_call: TRBJ2-7; d_call: -; clone_size: -; cdr3_aa: CARSLAERTRYEQYF; cdr3_nt: TGTGCCAGAAGCTTGGCGGAGAGGACTCGATACGAGCAGTACTTC
v_call: TRBV5-1; j_call: TRBJ1-2; d_call: -; clone_size: -; cdr3_aa: CASSLQREGNYGYTF; cdr3_nt: TGCGCCAGCAGCTTGCAGAGGGAGGGGAACTATGGCTACACCTTC
v_call: TRBV4-1; j_call: TRBJ2-7; d_call: TRBD2; clone_size: -; cdr3_aa: CASSQGLAGAYEQYF; cdr3_nt: TGCGCCAGCAGCCAAGGGCTAGCGGGGGCTTACGAGCAGTACTTC
v_call: TRBV28; j_call: TRBJ2-6; d_call: -; clone_size: -; cdr3_aa: CASSRATGRSGANVLTF; cdr3_nt: TGTGCCAGCAGTCGAGCGACTGGTCGCTCTGGGGCCAACGTCCTGACTTTC
v_call: TRBV4-3; j_call: TRBJ1-6; d_call: -; clone_size: -; cdr3_aa: CASSQGYRNSPLHF; cdr3_nt: TGCGCCAGCAGCCAAGGTTACAGAAATTCACCCCTCCACTTT
v_call: TRBV4-1; j_call: TRBJ2-3; d_call: -; clone_size: -; cdr3_aa: CASSQSSPHLADTQYF; cdr3_nt: TGCGCCAGCAGCCAAAGCAGTCCTCACCTAGCGGATACGCAGTATTTT
v_call: TRBV6-5; j_call: TRBJ1-6; d_call: TRBD1; clone_size: -; cdr3_aa: CASSSQGAYNSPLHF; cdr3_nt: TGTGCCAGCAGTTCCCAGGGGGCCTATAATTCACCCCTCCACTTT
v_call: TRBV10-3; j_call: TRBJ1-1; d_call: -; clone_size: -; cdr3_aa: CAIAGHTNTEAFF; cdr3_nt: TGTGCCATCGCAGGACACACGAACACTGAAGCTTTCTTT
v_call: TRBV7-2; j_call: TRBJ1-2; d_call: -; clone_size: -; cdr3_aa: CASSRTEFYGYTF; cdr3_nt: TGTGCCAGCAGCCGGACAGAGTTCTATGGCTACACCTTC
v_call: TRBV5-1; j_call: TRBJ2-5; d_call: TRBD1; clone_size: -; cdr3_aa: CASSLEGARGETQYF; cdr3_nt: TGCGCCAGCAGCTTAGAGGGGGCTAGGGGGGAGACCCAGTACTTC
v_call: TRBV30; j_call: TRBJ1-2; d_call: -; clone_size: -; cdr3_aa: CAWSGTGYGYTF; cdr3_nt: TGTGCCTGGAGTGGAACAGGATATGGCTACACCTTC
v_call: TRBV4-2; j_call: TRBJ2-2; d_call: TRBD2; clone_size: -; cdr3_aa: CASSQGTSDTGELFF; cdr3_nt: TGTGCCAGCAGCCAAGGGACTAGCGACACCGGGGAGCTGTTTTTT
v_call: TRBV4-3; j_call: TRBJ1-4; d_call: -; clone_size: few; cdr3_aa: CASSQARATNEKLFF; cdr3_nt: TGCGCCAGCAGCCAAGCCCGAGCAACTAATGAAAAACTGTTTTTT
v_call: TRBV9; j_call: TRBJ2-3; d_call: -; clone_size: -; cdr3_aa: CASSGGVISDTQYF; cdr3_nt: TGTGCCAGCAGCGGGGGGGTGATTTCAGATACGCAGTATTTT
v_call: TRBV11-3; j_call: TRBJ2-3; d_call: -; clone_size: -; cdr3_aa: CASSLEGRSTDTQYF; cdr3_nt: TGTGCCAGCAGCTTAGAGGGGCGGAGCACAGATACGCAGTATTTT
v_call: TRBV7-9; j_call: TRBJ2-1; d_call: -; clone_size: -; cdr3_aa: CASSARRDIYNEQFF; cdr3_nt: TGTGCCAGCAGCGCAAGACGGGACATATACAATGAGCAGTTCTTC
v_call: TRBV4-1; j_call: TRBJ2-5; d_call: TRBD1; clone_size: -; cdr3_aa: CASSQDPQGEETQYF; cdr3_nt: TGCGCCAGCAGCCAAGACCCACAGGGGGAAGAGACCCAGTACTTC
v_call: TRBV6-5; j_call: TRBJ2-1; d_call: TRBD1; clone_size: -; cdr3_aa: CASSTWTGANEQFF; cdr3_nt: TGTGCCAGCAGTACCTGGACAGGGGCGAATGAGCAGTTCTTC
v_call: TRBV7-2; j_call: TRBJ2-3; d_call: TRBD2; clone_size: -; cdr3_aa: CASSSDRGGGDTQYF; cdr3_nt: TGTGCCAGCAGCTCCGATCGGGGGGGTGGTGATACGCAGTATTTT
v_call: TRBV27; j_call: TRBJ2-6; d_call: -; clone_size: -; cdr3_aa: CASSFDGARANVLTF; cdr3_nt: TGTGCCAGCAGTTTCGATGGGGCGAGGGCCAACGTCCTGACTTTC
v_call: TRBV11-2; j_call: TRBJ2-3; d_call: -; clone_size: -; cdr3_aa: CASSLNRVTDTQYF; cdr3_nt: TGTGCCAGCAGCTTAAACAGGGTTACAGATACGCAGTATTTT
v_call: TRBV5-1; j_call: TRBJ2-5; d_call: TRBD2; clone_size: -; cdr3_aa: CASSLAGLAGVSETQYF; cdr3_nt: TGCGCCAGCAGCTTGGCTGGACTAGCGGGGGTGTCAGAGACCCAGTACTTC
v_call: TRBV19; j_call: TRBJ1-2; d_call: -; clone_size: -; cdr3_aa: CASSIKAGYNYGYTF; cdr3_nt: TGTGCCAGTAGTATCAAGGCAGGGTATAACTATGGCTACACCTTC
v_call: TRBV29-1; j_call: TRBJ2-5; d_call: TRBD2; clone_size: -; cdr3_aa: CSVIKRVAGDQETQYF; cdr3_nt: TGCAGCGTTATCAAACGGGTAGCGGGAGACCAAGAGACCCAGTACTTC
v_call: TRBV27; j_call: TRBJ2-7; d_call: TRBD2; clone_size: -; cdr3_aa: CASSTSRGLSYEQYF; cdr3_nt: TGTGCCAGCAGTACCTCGCGGGGGTTATCCTACGAGCAGTACTTC
v_call: TRBV21-1; j_call: TRBJ2-3; d_call: -; clone_size: -; cdr3_aa: CASRIGGADTQYF; cdr3_nt: TGTGCCAGCAGGATAGGCGGGGCAGATACGCAGTATTTT
v_call: TRBV4-1; j_call: TRBJ1-2; d_call: TRBD1; clone_size: -; cdr3_aa: CASSQDPYGQGGGYTF; cdr3_nt: TGCGCCAGCAGCCAAGATCCTTACGGACAGGGCGGAGGCTACACCTTC
v_call: TRBV9; j_call: TRBJ1-6; d_call: -; clone_size: -; cdr3_aa: CASSAAYGNSPLHF; cdr3_nt: TGTGCCAGCAGTGCGGCCTATGGTAATTCACCCCTCCACTTT
v_call: TRBV4-3; j_call: TRBJ2-2; d_call: -; clone_size: -; cdr3_aa: CASSQDRLNTGELFF; cdr3_nt: TGCGCCAGCAGCCAAGATCGTTTGAACACCGGGGAGCTGTTTTTT
v_call: TRBV25-1; j_call: TRBJ1-6; d_call: -; clone_size: -; cdr3_aa: CASSNSANISPLHF; cdr3_nt: TGTGCCAGTAGTAACTCCGCGAATATTTCACCCCTCCACTTT
v_call: TRBV9; j_call: TRBJ1-2; d_call: -; clone_size: -; cdr3_aa: CASSVAADPRGYTF; cdr3_nt: TGTGCCAGCAGCGTAGCGGCTGACCCGAGGGGCTACACCTTC
v_call: TRBV25-1; j_call: TRBJ1-2; d_call: -; clone_size: -; cdr3_aa: CASRGEGYGYTF; cdr3_nt: TGTGCCAGCAGGGGGGAGGGGTATGGCTACACCTTC
v_call: TRBV18; j_call: TRBJ2-7; d_call: TRBD1; clone_size: -; cdr3_aa: CASSGDRGPYEQYF; cdr3_nt: TGTGCCAGCTCAGGGGACAGGGGACCTTACGAGCAGTACTTC